This TCR beta chain was obtained from a study of T cell responses to AZD1222 COVID-19 vaccine. The assay was immunoSEQ multiplex PCR, and TCRdb's table has in-frame clones only and misses some. The top ten clones hold roughly 4.3% of a sample with some 120,000 clones, 80% to 90% of them seen once. Regarding the study as a whole: Only a handful of AZD1222 recipients were seropositive at baseline.

V shed 5 bases, J shed 4 bases, and the junction held 19 bases outside the gene matches. CDR1 is MGHDK, CDR2 SYGVNS, per germline. The length of the CDR3 is 18 residues. This clone occurred once. Antigen unknown. The J gene is TRBJ2-7, the V gene TRBV25-1, with 8 positions matching TRBD1. The clonotype comes from an adult in good health. Sequenced material: peripheral blood, taken on day 0 of MenACWY control vaccination. The CDR3 sequence is CASSPRPPPGGTVYEQYF. The CDR3 region has the DNA TGTGCCAGCAGTCCCCGTCCCCCCCCAGGGGGCACGGTGTACGAGCAGTACTTC.